The 13 T cell receptor beta chains below were found in one sample sequenced in a study of patients and donors after allogeneic stem cell transplantation. TCRdb fed the RT-PCR reads into MiXCR, producing one record per CDR3 protein. The sample lists just over 55,000 distinct CDR3 sequences, less than 15% occurring once. Sequenced input: blood, either unsorted or a sorted T cell fraction (not recorded which). All receptors derive from a human donor who was either an allogeneic HSCT recipient or a stem cell or donor lymphocyte infusion donor (not recorded which). It is not recorded whose cells these are; they may come from a transplant donor.

This clonotype was detected only a few times. The rearrangement uses TRBV6-5 and TRBJ2-7; 9 bases are a match to TRBD1. Germline V gene sequence: CDR1 MNHEY, CDR2 SVGAGI. The CDR3 runs 15 residues. J lost 3 bases, V lost 2 bases, and 5 bases had no gene match. The CDR3 bases are TGTGCCAGCAGTTACGGACAGGGGCCTCTCTACGAGCAGTACTTC. Translating gives CASSYGQGPLYEQYF.

The gene calls are TRBV7-9 and TRBJ2-1; 7 positions match TRBD2. CDR3 length equals 18 residues. V lost 1 base to trimming and J lost 7 bases; unmatched junction nucleotides: 16. From germline, CDR1 is SEHNR and CDR2 FQNEAQ (reference sequence). The CDR3 is CASSLEIGGSYALNEQFF. As DNA, the CDR3 is TGTGCCAGCAGCTTAGAGATTGGCGGGAGTTACGCTCTAAATGAGCAGTTCTTC.

This clonotype was seen many times. The chain carries TRBV9 and TRBJ1-2; D uncertain. The CDR3 sequence is 15 residues long. Deletions cut 2 bases from V and 2 bases from J, with 13 bases between. From germline, CDR1 is SGDLS and CDR2 YYNGEE. The CDR3 region is CASSVGVSGNYGYTF. The CDR3 bases are TGTGCCAGCAGCGTCGGGGTTTCGGGCAACTATGGCTACACCTTC.

The sample holds a few counts of this clonotype. The chain joins TRBV7-9 to TRBJ2-5; tentatively, D is TRBD1 or TRBD2 (5 bases each). This CDR3 is 17 amino acids long. Germline V gives CDR1 SEHNR, CDR2 FQNEAQ (reference sequence). V lost 5 bases and J lost 1, with 20 bases in between. The chain's CDR3 is CASSTPEGRQTQETQYF. In DNA form, the CDR3 reads TGTGCCAGCAGCACCCCTGAGGGGAGACAGACCCAAGAGACCCAGTACTTC.

J is TRBJ2-1 and V is TRBV5-1; 10 bases fit TRBD1. After removal of 5 bases from V and 6 bases from J, the junction contained 8 bases not matched to a gene. CDR3 length: 15 residues. Germline CDR1 and CDR2: SGHRS and YFSETQ. The CDR3 reads CASRPGQGGGNEQFF. The CDR3 nucleotides are TGCGCCAGCAGACCCGGACAGGGGGGTGGCAATGAGCAGTTCTTC. The variable domain in full, with the rest retrieved from reference TRBV5-1 and TRBJ2-1, is KAGVTQTPRYLIKTRGQQVTLSCSPISGHRSVSWYQQTPGQGLQFLFEYFSETQRNKGNFPGRFSGRQFSNSRSEMNVSTLELGDSALYLCASRPGQGGGNEQFFGPGTRLTVL.

The rearrangement uses TRBV6-5 and TRBJ2-1; 15 bases match TRBD2. Losses at the gene ends were 0 bases for V and 5 bases for J; bases not matched to a gene: 5. The CDR3 is 18 residues long. CDR1 is MNHEY, CDR2 SVGAGI, per germline. The DNA of the CDR3 is TGTGCCAGCAGTTACTCCGGACTAGCGGGAGGGCCGCACAATGAGCAGTTCTTC. Protein: CASSYSGLAGGPHNEQFF.

The table lists this clonotype with many counts. The chain is built from TRBV20-1 and TRBJ1-2; TRBD1 is a possible D gene (6 bases). This CDR3 comprises 13 residues. V lost 3 bases, J lost 0 bases, and 8 bases lay in between. The germline gives CDR1 DFQATT, CDR2 SNEGSKA (reference sequence). CDR3 sequence (DNA): TGCAGTGCTAGGGACAGAGCTAACTATGGCTACACCTTC. Translating gives CSARDRANYGYTF.

In regard to this clonotype: One end of the junction fails to match germline, which may point to a read error. This chain links TRBV27 with TRBJ1-3; TRBD1 aligns across 9 bases. This CDR3 has 14 amino acids. Germline V gives CDR1 MNHEY, CDR2 SMNVEV (reference sequence). CDR3: CASSRMGQGNPIYF. DNA of the CDR3: TGTGCCAGCAGTCGGATGGGACAGGGAAACCCCATATATTTT.

CDR3 amino acids: CASSSTLPQGYNEQFF. CDR3 DNA: TGTGCCAGCAGCTCCACCCTTCCCCAGGGATACAATGAGCAGTTCTTC. The V call is TRBV6-5, the J call TRBJ2-1, with TRBD1 as a possible D gene (5 bases). V was trimmed by 6 bases and J by 4 bases, leaving 19 bases between them. The CDR3 sequence is 16 residues long. Germline loops: CDR1 MNHEY, CDR2 SVGAGI.

CDR3 loop: CASSLANSGSYEQYF. CDR3 sequence (DNA): TGCGCCAGCAGCTTGGCCAATAGCGGAAGCTACGAGCAGTACTTC. The genes are TRBV5-1 and TRBJ2-7; D perhaps matches TRBD2 (6 bases). Germline loops: CDR1 SGHRS, CDR2 YFSETQ. The germline V and J ends were trimmed by 0 bases and 3 bases, with 13 bases remaining between them. There are 15 residues in the CDR3.

The chain has TRBV4-2 and TRBJ1-6; no firm D call. Trimming pared 1 base from V and 7 bases from J, leaving 8 bases between. This CDR3 is 14 amino acids long. Germline V gene sequence: CDR1 LGHNA, CDR2 YNFKEQ. The CDR3 nucleotides are TGTGCCAGCAGCCAAGTGACACCCAATTCACCCCTCCACTTT. Translation: CASSQVTPNSPLHF.

CDR3 in amino acids: CASSPYLAGVDNEQFF. Here the CDR3 DNA reads TGTGCCAGCAGCCCCTATCTAGCGGGAGTAGACAATGAGCAGTTCTTC. The V call is TRBV3-1, the J call TRBJ2-1, with TRBD2 matching over 10 bases. The V and J ends lost 4 bases and 5 bases, in that order; junction bases with no gene match: 8. The CDR3 is 16 amino acids. Germline values: CDR1 LGHDT, CDR2 YNNKEL (reference sequence).

This clonotype occurred many times. In DNA form, the CDR3 reads TGCGCCAGCAGGCTGAGTGGGGAGACCCAGTACTTC. Translated, it gives CASRLSGETQYF. This rearrangement joins TRBV5-1 to TRBJ2-5; no reliable D call. V lost 5 bases to trimming and J lost 5 bases, with 10 bases between them. The CDR3 runs to 12 residues. Germline CDR1 SGHRS, CDR2 YFSETQ.